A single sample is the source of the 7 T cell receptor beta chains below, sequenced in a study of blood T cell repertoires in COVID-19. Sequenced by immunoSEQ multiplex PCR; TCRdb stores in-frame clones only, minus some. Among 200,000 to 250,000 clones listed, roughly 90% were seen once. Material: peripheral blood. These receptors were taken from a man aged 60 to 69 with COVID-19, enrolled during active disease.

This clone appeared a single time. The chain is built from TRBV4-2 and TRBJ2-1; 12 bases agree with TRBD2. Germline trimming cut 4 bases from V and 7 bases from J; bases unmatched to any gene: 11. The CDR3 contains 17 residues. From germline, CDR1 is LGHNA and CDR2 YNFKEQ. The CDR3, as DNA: TGTGCCAGCAGCCGAATTCTAGCGGGGGGGCCGGGGAATGAGCAGTTCTTC. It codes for CASSRILAGGPGNEQFF.

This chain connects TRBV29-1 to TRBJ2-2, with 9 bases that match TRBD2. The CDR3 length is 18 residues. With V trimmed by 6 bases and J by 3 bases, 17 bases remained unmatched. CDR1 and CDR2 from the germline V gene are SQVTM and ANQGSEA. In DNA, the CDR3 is TGCAGCGTCCTCCCGGAGTCAATAGCGGGGGCCCACACCGGGGAGCTGTTTTTT. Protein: CSVLPESIAGAHTGELFF.

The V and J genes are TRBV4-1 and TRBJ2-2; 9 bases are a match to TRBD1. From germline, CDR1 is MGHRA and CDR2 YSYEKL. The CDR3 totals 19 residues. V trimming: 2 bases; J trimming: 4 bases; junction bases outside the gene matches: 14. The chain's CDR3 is CASSQTGQGVLVSTGELFF. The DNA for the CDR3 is TGCGCCAGCAGCCAAACGGGACAGGGTGTGTTAGTTTCCACCGGGGAGCTGTTTTTT.

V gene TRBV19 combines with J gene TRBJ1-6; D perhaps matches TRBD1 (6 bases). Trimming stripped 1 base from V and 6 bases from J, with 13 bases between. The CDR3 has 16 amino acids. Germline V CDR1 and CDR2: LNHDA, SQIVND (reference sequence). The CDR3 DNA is TGTGCCAGTAGTATAGCTGGGCAGGGGTTTAATTCACCCCTCCACTTT. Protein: CASSIAGQGFNSPLHF. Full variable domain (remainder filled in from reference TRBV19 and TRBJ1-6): DGGITQSPKYLFRKEGQNVTLSCEQNLNHDAMYWYRQDPGQGLRLIYYSQIVNDFQKGDIAEGYSVSREKKESFPLTVTSAQKNPTAFYLCASSIAGQGFNSPLHFGNGTRLTVT.

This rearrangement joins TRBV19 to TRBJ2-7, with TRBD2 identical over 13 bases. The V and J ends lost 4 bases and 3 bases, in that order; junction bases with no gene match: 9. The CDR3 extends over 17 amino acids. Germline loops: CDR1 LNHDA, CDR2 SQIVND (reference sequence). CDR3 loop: CASSTPTSGGLGYEQYF. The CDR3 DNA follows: TGTGCCAGTAGTACGCCGACTAGCGGGGGGTTAGGCTACGAGCAGTACTTC.

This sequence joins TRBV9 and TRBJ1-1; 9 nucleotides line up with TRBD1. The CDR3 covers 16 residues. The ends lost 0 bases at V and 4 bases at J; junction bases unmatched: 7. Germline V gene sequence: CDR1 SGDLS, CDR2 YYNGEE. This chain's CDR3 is CASSVGDRVSSTEAFF. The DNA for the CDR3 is TGTGCCAGCAGCGTAGGGGACAGGGTGAGTAGCACTGAAGCTTTCTTT. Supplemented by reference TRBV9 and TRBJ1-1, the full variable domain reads DSGVTQTPKHLITATGQRVTLRCSPRSGDLSVYWYQQSLDQGLQFLIQYYNGEERAKGNILERFSAQQFPDLHSELNLSSLELGDSALYFCASSVGDRVSSTEAFFGQGTRLTVV.

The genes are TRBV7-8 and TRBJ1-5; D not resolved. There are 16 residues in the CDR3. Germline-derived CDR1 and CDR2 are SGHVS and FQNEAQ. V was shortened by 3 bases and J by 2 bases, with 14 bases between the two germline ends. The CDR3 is CASSFLEGAGNQPQHF. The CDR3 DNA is TGTGCCAGCAGCTTTCTAGAGGGCGCGGGCAATCAGCCCCAGCATTTT.